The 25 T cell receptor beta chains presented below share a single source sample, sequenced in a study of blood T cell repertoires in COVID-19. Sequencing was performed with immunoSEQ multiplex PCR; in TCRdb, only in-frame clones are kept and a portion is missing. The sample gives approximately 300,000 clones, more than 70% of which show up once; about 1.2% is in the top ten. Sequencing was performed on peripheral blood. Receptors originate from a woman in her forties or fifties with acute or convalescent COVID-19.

The CDR3: CASSFGQGYGYTF. CDR3 DNA sequence: TGTGCCAGCAGTTTTGGACAGGGGTATGGCTACACCTTC. The rearrangement links TRBV6-5 to TRBJ1-2, with 9 bases lining up with TRBD1. The J segment lost 5 bases and the V segment lost 4 bases, leaving 2 bases of the junction unmatched. Germline V gives CDR1 MNHEY, CDR2 SVGAGI. The CDR3 totals 13 residues.

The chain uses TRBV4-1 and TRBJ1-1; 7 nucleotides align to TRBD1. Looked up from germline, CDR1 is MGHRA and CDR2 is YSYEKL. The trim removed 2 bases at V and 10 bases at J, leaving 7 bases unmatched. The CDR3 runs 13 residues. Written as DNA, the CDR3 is TGCGCCAGCAGCCAACTGAGGACAGGATCAGCTTTCTTT. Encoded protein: CASSQLRTGSAFF.

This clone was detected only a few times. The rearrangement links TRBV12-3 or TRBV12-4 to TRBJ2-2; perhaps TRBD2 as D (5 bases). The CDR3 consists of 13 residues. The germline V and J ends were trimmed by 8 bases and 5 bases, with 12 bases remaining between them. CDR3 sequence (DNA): TGTGCCAGCTCCCTTAGGGAGACCGGGGAGCTGTTTTTT. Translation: CASSLRETGELFF.

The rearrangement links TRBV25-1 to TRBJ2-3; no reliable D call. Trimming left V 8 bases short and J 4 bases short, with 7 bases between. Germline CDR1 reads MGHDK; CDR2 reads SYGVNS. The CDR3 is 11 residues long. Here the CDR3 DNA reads TGTGCCAGCGTAAGAGCAGATACGCAGTATTTT. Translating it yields CASVRADTQYF.

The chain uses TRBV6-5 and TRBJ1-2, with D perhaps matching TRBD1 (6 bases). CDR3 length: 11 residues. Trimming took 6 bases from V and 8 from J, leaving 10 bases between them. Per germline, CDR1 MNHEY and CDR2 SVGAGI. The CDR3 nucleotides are TGTGCCAGCAGGTCAAGGGGGGGCTACACCTTC. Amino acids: CASRSRGGYTF.

The DNA of the CDR3 is TGCGCCAGCAGCCCGGGACAGAGGGGTGGCTACACCTTC. It is translated as CASSPGQRGGYTF. The V call is TRBV4-1, the J call TRBJ1-2; 7 positions agree with TRBD1. Germline V CDR1 and CDR2: MGHRA, YSYEKL. This CDR3 region has 13 residues. V lost 4 bases and J lost 7; bases outside the gene matches: 6.

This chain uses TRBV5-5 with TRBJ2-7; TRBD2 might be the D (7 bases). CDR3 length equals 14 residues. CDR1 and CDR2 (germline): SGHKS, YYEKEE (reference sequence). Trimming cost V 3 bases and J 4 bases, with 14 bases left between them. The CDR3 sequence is CASSSEGGRYEQYF. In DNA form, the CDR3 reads TGTGCCAGCAGCTCCGAGGGGGGGCGGTACGAGCAGTACTTC.

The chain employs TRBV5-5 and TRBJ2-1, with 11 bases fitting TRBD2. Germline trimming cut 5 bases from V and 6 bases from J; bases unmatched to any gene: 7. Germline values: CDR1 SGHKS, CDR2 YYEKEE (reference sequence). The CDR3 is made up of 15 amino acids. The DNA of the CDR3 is TGTGCCAGCAGTCGTTTTAGCGGGGGGGCCAATGAGCAGTTCTTC. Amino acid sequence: CASSRFSGGANEQFF.

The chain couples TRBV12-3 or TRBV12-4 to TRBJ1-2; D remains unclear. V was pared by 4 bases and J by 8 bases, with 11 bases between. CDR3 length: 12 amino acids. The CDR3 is CASSSNSEGYTF. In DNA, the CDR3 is TGTGCCAGCAGTTCAAACTCTGAGGGCTACACCTTC.

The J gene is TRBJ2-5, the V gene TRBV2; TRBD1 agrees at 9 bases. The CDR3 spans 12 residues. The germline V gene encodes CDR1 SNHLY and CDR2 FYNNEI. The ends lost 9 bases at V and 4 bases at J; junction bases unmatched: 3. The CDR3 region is CASRTGAETQYF. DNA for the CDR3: TGTGCCAGTCGGACAGGGGCAGAGACCCAGTACTTC. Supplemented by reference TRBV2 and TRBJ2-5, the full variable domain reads EPEVTQTPSHQVTQMGQEVILRCVPISNHLYFYWYRQILGQKVEFLVSFYNNEISEKSEIFDDQFSVERPDGSNFTLKIRSTKLEDSAMYFCASRTGAETQYFGPGTRLLVL.

In nucleotides, the CDR3 is TGTGCCAGCAGCTTGGCCCTCCTTGATACGCAGTATTTT. Translated, it gives CASSLALLDTQYF. The rearrangement uses TRBV12-3 or TRBV12-4 and TRBJ2-3; D unclear. The CDR3 sequence is 13 residues long. Trimming stripped 6 bases from V and 6 bases from J, with 13 bases between.

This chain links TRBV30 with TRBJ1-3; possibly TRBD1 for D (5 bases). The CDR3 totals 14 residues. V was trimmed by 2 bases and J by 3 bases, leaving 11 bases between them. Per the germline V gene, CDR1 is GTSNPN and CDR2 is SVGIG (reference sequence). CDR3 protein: CAWSKVQGGNTIYF. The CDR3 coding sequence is TGTGCCTGGAGTAAGGTTCAGGGTGGAAACACCATATATTTT. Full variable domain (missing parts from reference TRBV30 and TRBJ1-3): SQTIHQWPATLVQPVGSPLSLECTVEGTSNPNLYWYRQAAGRGLQLLFYSVGIGQISSEVPQNLSASRPQDRQFILSSKKLLLSDSGFYLCAWSKVQGGNTIYFGEGSWLTVV.

The CDR3 nucleotides are TGTGCCAGCTCACCGGGACAGAACTTGAACACTGAAGCTTTCTTT. Protein product: CASSPGQNLNTEAFF. The rearrangement joins TRBV18 to TRBJ1-1; 7 positions match TRBD1. The germline V gene encodes CDR1 KGHSH and CDR2 LQKENI. This CDR3 has 15 amino acids. Trimming cost V 3 bases and J 0 bases; bases outside gene matches: 4.

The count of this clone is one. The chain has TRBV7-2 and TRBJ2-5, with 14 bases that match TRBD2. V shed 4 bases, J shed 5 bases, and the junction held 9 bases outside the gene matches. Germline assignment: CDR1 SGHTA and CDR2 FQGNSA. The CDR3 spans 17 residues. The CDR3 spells CASSYTGLAGGGETQYF. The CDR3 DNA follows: TGTGCCAGCAGCTACACCGGACTAGCGGGAGGAGGGGAGACCCAGTACTTC.

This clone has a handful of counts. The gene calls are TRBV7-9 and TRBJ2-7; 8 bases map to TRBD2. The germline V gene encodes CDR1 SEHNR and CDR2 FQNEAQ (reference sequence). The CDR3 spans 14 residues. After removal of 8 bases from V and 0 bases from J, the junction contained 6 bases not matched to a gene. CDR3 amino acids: CASRTSGPSYEQYF. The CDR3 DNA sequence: TGTGCCAGCCGAACTAGCGGACCCTCCTACGAGCAGTACTTC.

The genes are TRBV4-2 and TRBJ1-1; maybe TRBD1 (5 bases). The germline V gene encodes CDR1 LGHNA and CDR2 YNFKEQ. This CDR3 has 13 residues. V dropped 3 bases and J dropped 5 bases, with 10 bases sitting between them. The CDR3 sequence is CASSQVGGTEAFF. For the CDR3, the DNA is TGTGCCAGCAGCCAGGTGGGGGGGACTGAAGCTTTCTTT.

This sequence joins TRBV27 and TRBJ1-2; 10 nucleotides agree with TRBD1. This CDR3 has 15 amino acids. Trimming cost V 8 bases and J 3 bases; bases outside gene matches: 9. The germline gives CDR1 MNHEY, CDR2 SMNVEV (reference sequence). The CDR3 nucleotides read TGTGCCAGCGGAAAATTGACAGGGGGCGACTATGGCTACACCTTC. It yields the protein CASGKLTGGDYGYTF.

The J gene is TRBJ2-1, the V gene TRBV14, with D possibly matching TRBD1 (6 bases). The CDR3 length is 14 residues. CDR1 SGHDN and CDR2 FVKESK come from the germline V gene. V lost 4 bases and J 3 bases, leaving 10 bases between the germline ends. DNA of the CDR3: TGTGCCAGCAGCCTCCTGACAGGCTACAATGAGCAGTTCTTC. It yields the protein CASSLLTGYNEQFF.

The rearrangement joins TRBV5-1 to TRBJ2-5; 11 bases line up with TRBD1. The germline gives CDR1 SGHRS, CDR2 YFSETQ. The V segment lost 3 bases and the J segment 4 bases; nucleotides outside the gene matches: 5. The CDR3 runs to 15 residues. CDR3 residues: CASSSPGQGVETQYF. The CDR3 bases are TGCGCCAGCAGCTCGCCGGGACAGGGGGTAGAGACCCAGTACTTC.

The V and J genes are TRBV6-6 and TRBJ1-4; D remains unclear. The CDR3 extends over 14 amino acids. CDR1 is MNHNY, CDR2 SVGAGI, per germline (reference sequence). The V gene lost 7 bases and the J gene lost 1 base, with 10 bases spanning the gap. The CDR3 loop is CASTIRVTNEKLFF. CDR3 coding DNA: TGTGCCAGCACCATCCGAGTAACTAATGAAAAACTGTTTTTT.

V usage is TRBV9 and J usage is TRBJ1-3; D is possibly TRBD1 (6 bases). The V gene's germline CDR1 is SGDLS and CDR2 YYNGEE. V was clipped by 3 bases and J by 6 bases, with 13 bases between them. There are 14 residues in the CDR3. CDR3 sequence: CASSERGYANTIYF. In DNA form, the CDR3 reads TGTGCCAGCAGCGAGAGGGGGTACGCAAACACCATATATTTT.

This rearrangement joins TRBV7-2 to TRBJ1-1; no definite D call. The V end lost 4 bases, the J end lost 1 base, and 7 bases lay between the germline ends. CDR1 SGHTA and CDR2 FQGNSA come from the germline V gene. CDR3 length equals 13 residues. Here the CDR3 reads CASSYSPNTEAFF. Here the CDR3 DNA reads TGTGCCAGCAGCTACTCCCCGAACACTGAAGCTTTCTTT. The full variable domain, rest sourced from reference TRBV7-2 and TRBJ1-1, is GAGVSQSPSNKVTEKGKDVELRCDPISGHTALYWYRQSLGQGLEFLIYFQGNSAPDKSGLPSDRFSAERTGGSVSTLTIQRTQQEDSAVYLCASSYSPNTEAFFGQGTRLTVV.

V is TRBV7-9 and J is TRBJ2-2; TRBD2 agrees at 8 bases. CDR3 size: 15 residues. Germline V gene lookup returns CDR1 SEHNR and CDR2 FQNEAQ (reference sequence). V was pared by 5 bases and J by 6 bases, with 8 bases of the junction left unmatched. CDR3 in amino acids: CASSAGFSGAGELFF. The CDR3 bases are TGTGCCAGCAGCGCCGGTTTTAGCGGGGCCGGGGAGCTGTTTTTT.

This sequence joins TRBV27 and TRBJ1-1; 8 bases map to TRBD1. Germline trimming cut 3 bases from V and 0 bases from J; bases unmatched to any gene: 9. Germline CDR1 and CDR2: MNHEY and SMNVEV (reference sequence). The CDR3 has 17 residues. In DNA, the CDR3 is TGTGCCAGCAGTTTTGGGCAGGGGGCTAGCCTGAACACTGAAGCTTTCTTT. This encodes CASSFGQGASLNTEAFF.

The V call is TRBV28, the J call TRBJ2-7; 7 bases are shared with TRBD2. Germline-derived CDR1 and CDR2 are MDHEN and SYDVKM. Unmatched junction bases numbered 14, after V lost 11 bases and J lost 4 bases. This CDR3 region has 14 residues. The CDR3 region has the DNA TGTGCCTCCTTCTCCCGGTCTAGCGGATACGAGCAGTACTTC. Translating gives CASFSRSSGYEQYF.